A single sample is the source of the 11 T cell receptor beta chains below, sequenced in a study of T cells after yellow fever vaccination. TCRdb fed the 5' RACE reads into MiXCR, producing one record per CDR3 protein. The top ten clones hold around 3.3% of a sample with a few hundred thousand distinct CDR3 sequences, 7.5% to 9.5% of them seen once. The sequencing used CD4+ T cells sorted from PBMCs, collected 5 days after the yellow fever booster vaccination. The receptors here all came from a man aged 18 to 30 who received the YFV17D yellow fever vaccine.

In its sample, this clonotype ranks as medium-sized. The gene calls are TRBV6-5 and TRBJ2-5, with TRBD2 matching over 7 bases. This CDR3 is built from 14 residues. With 5 bases clipped from V and 1 base from J, the junction kept 4 bases outside the gene matches. Germline CDR1 reads MNHEY; CDR2 reads SVGAGI. The CDR3 is CASSQSSGQETQYF. In DNA, the CDR3 is TGTGCCAGCAGTCAGTCTAGCGGCCAAGAGACCCAGTACTTC.

The chain recombines TRBV7-9 with TRBJ1-1; D ambiguous. CDR3 size: 15 residues. Germline assignment: CDR1 SEHNR and CDR2 FQNEAQ (reference sequence). V was clipped by 4 bases and J by 3 bases, with 15 bases between them. The chain's CDR3 is CASSSDETLYTEAFF. The DNA for the CDR3 is TGTGCCAGCAGCTCCGATGAGACCCTGTACACTGAAGCTTTCTTT. The full variable domain, rest sourced from reference TRBV7-9 and TRBJ1-1, is DTGVSQNPRHKITKRGQNVTFRCDPISEHNRLYWYRQTLGQGPEFLTYFQNEAQLEKSRLLSDRFSAERPKGSFSTLEIQRTEQGDSAMYLCASSSDETLYTEAFFGQGTRLTVV.

The gene calls are TRBV7-8 and TRBJ2-7; D remains unclear. Germline V gene sequence: CDR1 SGHVS, CDR2 FQNEAQ. This CDR3 has 14 amino acids. V dropped 2 bases and J dropped 6 bases, with 14 bases sitting between them. The CDR3 sequence is CASSLSGSSGEQYV. In DNA, the CDR3 is TGTGCCAGCAGCTTATCCGGCTCTTCGGGCGAGCAGTACGTC.

This clonotype has just a few counts. The rearrangement joins TRBV6-6 to TRBJ1-6; D is unclear. The CDR3 loop spans 15 amino acids. Germline V lookup: CDR1 MNHNY, CDR2 SVGAGI (reference sequence). Trimming took 2 bases from V and 3 from J, leaving 8 bases between them. The CDR3: CASSYDGSYNSPLHF. CDR3 coding DNA: TGTGCCAGCAGTTACGACGGAAGCTATAATTCACCCCTCCACTTT.

This clonotype was observed a handful of times. The rearrangement uses TRBV9 and TRBJ2-5, with 11 bases matching TRBD2. V shed 4 bases, J shed 5 bases, and the junction held 10 bases outside the gene matches. Germline CDR1 and CDR2: SGDLS and YYNGEE. This CDR3 spans 16 amino acids. The CDR3 here is CASSQTGTSGYETQYF. The CDR3 coding sequence is TGTGCCAGCAGCCAAACCGGGACTAGCGGATATGAGACCCAGTACTTC.

The rearrangement links TRBV9 to TRBJ2-3; weak D call: TRBD2 (6 bases). This CDR3 region has 15 residues. V was pared by 7 bases and J by 3 bases, with 18 bases between. CDR1 is SGDLS, CDR2 YYNGEE, per germline. The CDR3 loop reads CASGVRGTRTDTQYF. The CDR3 DNA follows: TGTGCCAGCGGGGTCCGGGGGACCCGGACAGATACGCAGTATTTT.

The chain couples TRBV25-1 to TRBJ1-1; perhaps TRBD1 as D (5 bases). The CDR3 has 15 amino acids. V lost 5 bases, J lost 5 bases, and 18 bases lay in between. CDR1 is MGHDK and CDR2 is SYGVNS in the germline V gene. Here the CDR3 reads CASSKAAGRGTEAFF. The CDR3 coding sequence is TGTGCCAGCAGTAAGGCGGCAGGGAGGGGTACTGAAGCTTTCTTT.

This clonotype was seen at least ten times. This chain uses TRBV20-1 with TRBJ1-4, with D possibly matching TRBD1 (6 bases). V was trimmed by 6 bases and J by 7 bases, leaving 15 bases between them. The CDR3 covers 13 residues. Germline V gene sequence: CDR1 DFQATT, CDR2 SNEGSKA (reference sequence). The CDR3: CSAGGGGREKLFF. The CDR3 DNA is TGCAGTGCCGGAGGGGGTGGGCGTGAAAAACTGTTTTTT.

This clonotype was observed at least ten times. The chain uses TRBV18 and TRBJ2-5; D ambiguous. Between the trimmed V and J ends, which lost 8 bases and 2 bases, there was a span of 9 bases. The CDR3 sequence is 12 residues long. The germline CDR1 and CDR2 sequences are KGHSH and LQKENI. The CDR3 DNA reads as TGTGCCAGCAGCCCCGGACAAGAGACCCAGTACTTC. This gives the protein CASSPGQETQYF.

This clonotype was found a few times. V gene TRBV20-1 combines with J gene TRBJ2-3; D possibly corresponds to TRBD2 (5 bases). Germline lookup yields CDR1 DFQATT and CDR2 SNEGSKA (reference sequence). CDR3 length: 15 amino acids. With 2 bases removed from V and 4 bases from J, the gap between germline ends came to 16 bases. In DNA, the CDR3 is TGCAGTGCTAGACGGCGGACTGGTAGCGCAGATACGCAGTATTTT. It translates to CSARRRTGSADTQYF.

In this sample, this clonotype turned up a few times. This chain joins TRBV9 and TRBJ1-6; the D is unclear. Looked up from germline, CDR1 is SGDLS and CDR2 is YYNGEE. The ends were cut back, 3 bases at V and 1 base at J, with 5 bases in the middle. CDR3 length: 14 residues. The CDR3 DNA sequence: TGTGCCAGCAGCGAAGGGTCCTATAATTCACCCCTCCACTTT. Its protein product is CASSEGSYNSPLHF.